Following are 30 T cell receptor beta chains from one sample sequenced in a study of blood T cell repertoires in COVID-19. Measured with immunoSEQ multiplex PCR; TCRdb has only the in-frame clones, and not every one. The sample lists 300,000 to 350,000 clones; about 90% were seen once. Sequencing was performed on peripheral blood. All receptors come from a man between 18 and 35 years old with active or convalescent COVID-19.

The chain carries TRBV7-2 and TRBJ2-3; TRBD2 agrees at 15 bases. The length of the CDR3 is 17 residues. In germline, CDR1 is SGHTA, CDR2 FQGNSA. The J segment lost 7 bases and the V segment lost 2 bases, leaving 7 bases of the junction unmatched. The CDR3 here is CASSLLTGLAGGYTQYF. CDR3 nucleotides: TGTGCCAGCAGCTTACTTACTGGACTAGCGGGGGGGTATACGCAGTATTTT.

The V gene is TRBV11-2, the J gene TRBJ2-7; possible D gene TRBD2, 5 bases. V lost 1 base, J lost 2 bases, and 12 bases lay in between. Germline CDR1 reads SGHAT; CDR2 reads FQNNGV. The CDR3 has 15 amino acids. The DNA of the CDR3 is TGTGCCAGCAGCTTAGTAGCGCTCTACCCCTACGAGCAGTACTTC. It encodes CASSLVALYPYEQYF.

V is TRBV15 and J is TRBJ1-5; TRBD1 aligns across 7 bases. The CDR3 sequence is 14 residues long. Germline values: CDR1 LNHNV, CDR2 YYDKDF (reference sequence). Losses at the gene ends were 7 bases for V and 5 bases for J; bases not matched to a gene: 8. CDR3 sequence reads: CATNRDREYQPQHF. The CDR3 nucleotides are TGTGCCACCAACCGCGACAGGGAGTATCAGCCCCAGCATTTT.

This clone was recorded only once. The chain carries TRBV28 and TRBJ1-1; D gene unclear. Germline CDR1 MDHEN, CDR2 SYDVKM. Trimming cost V 7 bases and J 4 bases, with 16 bases left between them. The CDR3 is made up of 14 amino acids. The CDR3 loop reads CASTLLGVSTEAFF. DNA of the CDR3: TGTGCCAGCACCTTATTGGGCGTGAGCACTGAAGCTTTCTTT.

The J gene is TRBJ2-1, the V gene TRBV10-3, with 7 bases aligning to TRBD1. V was pared by 0 bases and J by 8 bases, with 7 bases of the junction left unmatched. The CDR3 consists of 15 residues. The germline CDR1 and CDR2 sequences are ENHRY and SYGVKD. CDR3 DNA sequence: TGTGCCATCAGTGAGTCGGGGAGACAGGGAGATGAGCAGTTCTTC. Translating gives CAISESGRQGDEQFF.

The chain is built from TRBV11-3 and TRBJ2-3; TRBD1 matches at 8 bases. The CDR3 sequence is 15 residues long. Per germline, CDR1 SGHNT and CDR2 YENEEA. With V trimmed by 3 bases and J by 4 bases, 6 bases remained unmatched. The CDR3 sequence is CASSLTGAVSDTQYF. The CDR3 nucleotides are TGTGCCAGCAGCTTGACAGGGGCCGTTTCAGATACGCAGTATTTT.

V is TRBV5-1 and J is TRBJ2-1; 14 bases line up with TRBD2. The CDR3 length is 18 residues. The V gene end was trimmed by 4 bases and the J gene end by 0 bases; junction bases not matched to a gene: 6. The V gene's germline CDR1 is SGHRS and CDR2 YFSETQ. The CDR3 loop is CASSDATSGRASYNEQFF. DNA for the CDR3: TGCGCCAGCAGCGACGCGACTAGCGGGAGGGCCTCCTACAATGAGCAGTTCTTC. The whole variable domain, filled in from reference TRBV5-1 and TRBJ2-1, reads KAGVTQTPRYLIKTRGQQVTLSCSPISGHRSVSWYQQTPGQGLQFLFEYFSETQRNKGNFPGRFSGRQFSNSRSEMNVSTLELGDSALYLCASSDATSGRASYNEQFFGPGTRLTVL.

The rearrangement joins TRBV10-2 to TRBJ1-1; the D is unclear. Germline V gene lookup returns CDR1 WSHSY and CDR2 SAAADI. The CDR3 has 13 residues. V lost 2 bases and J 2 bases, leaving 6 bases between the germline ends. The CDR3 nucleotides read TGCGCCAGCAGTGAGACAGTAAACACTGAAGCTTTCTTT. This sequence encodes CASSETVNTEAFF.

This chain joins TRBV6-5 and TRBJ2-7; 7 bases line up with TRBD1. V was clipped by 6 bases and J by 3 bases; unmatched bases: 11. The CDR3 is 15 amino acids. CDR1 is MNHEY and CDR2 is SVGAGI in the germline V gene. The CDR3 bases are TGTGCCAGCAGCCTCACAGGGGTCCGTTTCTACGAGCAGTACTTC. It encodes CASSLTGVRFYEQYF.

This clone was detected only once. The chain has TRBV29-1 and TRBJ1-4; D is possibly TRBD1 (5 bases). The CDR3 loop spans 13 amino acids. Germline V lookup: CDR1 SQVTM, CDR2 ANQGSEA. The V gene lost 6 bases and the J gene lost 8 bases, with 16 bases spanning the gap. This CDR3 reads CSVAGGAGEKLFF. DNA of the CDR3: TGCAGCGTCGCGGGAGGGGCGGGAGAAAAACTGTTTTTT.

V gene TRBV7-9 combines with J gene TRBJ2-2; D remains ambiguous. The CDR3 length is 14 residues. Trimming took off 2 bases at V and 7 bases at J, with 11 bases between the two ends. CDR1 and CDR2 from the germline V gene are SEHNR and FQNEAQ (reference sequence). The DNA for the CDR3 is TGTGCCAGCAGCTTATATAGCCAGAGCGGGGAGCTGTTTTTT. Its protein is CASSLYSQSGELFF.

This clone appeared once. The chain is built from TRBV9 and TRBJ1-2; a weak D match, TRBD1 (5 bases). The V gene's germline CDR1 is SGDLS and CDR2 YYNGEE. This CDR3 has 15 residues. V was shortened by 4 bases and J by 0 bases, with 13 bases between the two germline ends. The CDR3 DNA sequence: TGTGCCAGCAGCCGTGGGGGGATGTCTAACTATGGCTACACCTTC. This gives the protein CASSRGGMSNYGYTF.

The V call is TRBV5-5, the J call TRBJ1-1; D is perhaps TRBD1 (5 bases). Germline loops: CDR1 SGHKS, CDR2 YYEKEE (reference sequence). The CDR3 sequence is 16 residues long. V lost 6 bases and J 0 bases, leaving 18 bases between the germline ends. DNA of the CDR3: TGTGCCAGCACCACCGCCCGGACAATTATGAACACTGAAGCTTTCTTT. Translation gives CASTTARTIMNTEAFF.

The genes are TRBV4-1 and TRBJ2-2, with D maybe TRBD2 (5 bases). CDR1 is MGHRA, CDR2 YSYEKL, per germline. Trimming stripped 3 bases from V and 9 bases from J, with 14 bases between. The CDR3 contains 14 residues. The CDR3 nucleotides are TGCGCCAGCAGCCAGGAGGTTGGGAACCGGGAGCTGTTTTTT. Its translation: CASSQEVGNRELFF.

The genes are TRBV18 and TRBJ1-5; 10 bases agree with TRBD1. The germline V gene encodes CDR1 KGHSH and CDR2 LQKENI. The CDR3 has 16 amino acids. V trimming: 3 bases; J trimming: 4 bases; junction bases outside the gene matches: 6. CDR3 DNA sequence: TGTGCCAGCTCACCTTTCCCGGGACAGGGGAATCAGCCCCAGCATTTT. Translated: CASSPFPGQGNQPQHF.

The chain employs TRBV5-1 and TRBJ2-3; 9 bases map to TRBD1. This CDR3 comprises 17 residues. CDR1 is SGHRS, CDR2 YFSETQ, per germline. Trimming removed 0 bases from V and 2 bases from J; junction bases left unmatched: 7. CDR3 amino acids: CASSLATGGINTDTQYF. The CDR3 DNA reads as TGCGCCAGCAGCTTGGCGACAGGGGGTATTAACACAGATACGCAGTATTTT.

The chain is built from TRBV19 and TRBJ1-2; D uncertain. The germline gives CDR1 LNHDA, CDR2 SQIVND (reference sequence). The CDR3 extends over 12 amino acids. V lost 8 bases and J 0 bases, leaving 7 bases between the germline ends. The CDR3 protein is CASAGTNYGYTF. The DNA of the CDR3 is TGTGCCAGTGCGGGAACTAACTATGGCTACACCTTC.

The V and J genes are TRBV25-1 and TRBJ2-2; TRBD2 matches 8 bases. In germline, CDR1 is MGHDK, CDR2 SYGVNS. V gave up 7 bases and J gave up 3 bases; unmatched junction bases: 4. There are 14 residues in the CDR3. The CDR3 DNA reads as TGTGCCAGCAACGGGAGGGGGTACACCGGGGAGCTGTTTTTT. Protein: CASNGRGYTGELFF.

The rearrangement uses TRBV11-3 and TRBJ2-1; TRBD2 matches 11 bases. The V gene end was trimmed by 3 bases and the J gene end by 6 bases; junction bases not matched to a gene: 7. CDR3 length: 16 amino acids. Germline V gene lookup returns CDR1 SGHNT and CDR2 YENEEA. The CDR3 region is CASSFGLAGFSNEQFF. The CDR3 DNA is TGTGCCAGCAGCTTCGGACTAGCGGGTTTTAGCAATGAGCAGTTCTTC. The whole variable domain, remainder taken from reference TRBV11-3 and TRBJ2-1, is EAGVVQSPRYKIIEKKQPVAFWCNPISGHNTLYWYLQNLGQGPELLIRYENEEAVDDSQLPKDRFSAERLKGVDSTLKIQPAELGDSAVYLCASSFGLAGFSNEQFFGPGTRLTVL.

Only one count was recorded for this clone. The V gene is TRBV5-6, the J gene TRBJ1-1; D is possibly TRBD1 (6 bases). V dropped 7 bases and J dropped 1 base, with 11 bases sitting between them. Per germline, CDR1 SGHDT and CDR2 YYEEEE. The CDR3 spans 13 residues. CDR3 DNA sequence: TGTGCCAGCGGGGGCACCCGGAACACTGAAGCTTTCTTT. Its protein is CASGGTRNTEAFF.

V is TRBV9 and J is TRBJ2-1, with D perhaps matching TRBD2 (6 bases). This CDR3 contains 13 residues. Germline V gene sequence: CDR1 SGDLS, CDR2 YYNGEE. The V and J ends lost 4 bases and 10 bases respectively, with 15 bases between them. The CDR3 bases are TGTGCCAGCAGCTCGCGGAGGGGTCTCGAGCAGTTCTTC. Translating gives CASSSRRGLEQFF. The variable domain in full, with the rest retrieved from reference TRBV9 and TRBJ2-1, is DSGVTQTPKHLITATGQRVTLRCSPRSGDLSVYWYQQSLDQGLQFLIQYYNGEERAKGNILERFSAQQFPDLHSELNLSSLELGDSALYFCASSSRRGLEQFFGPGTRLTVL.

The gene calls are TRBV13 and TRBJ2-1; TRBD2 aligns across 8 bases. CDR1 and CDR2 (germline): PRHDT, FYEKMQ (reference sequence). V was clipped by 1 base and J by 4 bases; unmatched bases: 3. The CDR3 is 15 amino acids. CDR3 nucleotide sequence: TGTGCCAGCAGCTTAGTCGGGGGGGCTTACAATGAGCAGTTCTTC. It is translated as CASSLVGGAYNEQFF.

The CDR3 DNA reads TGTGCCAGCTCACGGTTGACTAGCGGAGATAGCTACAATGAGCAGTTCTTC. Residues: CASSRLTSGDSYNEQFF. V and J are TRBV18 and TRBJ2-1; 9 bases agree with TRBD2. CDR1 is KGHSH and CDR2 is LQKENI in the germline V gene. The CDR3 contains 17 residues. V trimming: 4 bases; J trimming: 3 bases; junction bases outside the gene matches: 10. Filled out from reference TRBV18 and TRBJ2-1, the complete variable domain reads NAGVMQNPRHLVRRRGQEARLRCSPMKGHSHVYWYRQLPEEGLKFMVYLQKENIIDESGMPKERFSAEFPKEGPSILRIQQVVRGDSAAYFCASSRLTSGDSYNEQFFGPGTRLTVL.

The genes are TRBV12-5 and TRBJ2-1, with TRBD1 as a possible D gene (6 bases). Per germline, CDR1 LGHNT and CDR2 FRNRAP. This CDR3 comprises 15 residues. Trimming took 2 bases from V and 1 from J, leaving 9 bases between them. In DNA, the CDR3 is TGTGCTAGTGGTTTGTGGCAGGGGTCCTACAATGAGCAGTTCTTC. This codes for CASGLWQGSYNEQFF.

The chain employs TRBV11-2 and TRBJ2-1, with 7 bases fitting TRBD2. The length of the CDR3 is 16 residues. Looked up from germline, CDR1 is SGHAT and CDR2 is FQNNGV. V shed 3 bases and J 6 bases; nucleotides not matched to a gene: 11. CDR3 sequence reads: CASSFGTGGTFNEQFF. The CDR3, as DNA: TGTGCCAGCAGCTTCGGGACGGGAGGAACATTCAATGAGCAGTTCTTC.

V is TRBV7-6 and J is TRBJ2-2, with a weak D call TRBD2 (5 bases). Germline V lookup: CDR1 SGHVS, CDR2 FNYEAQ. V lost 2 bases, J lost 4 bases, and 8 bases lay in between. The CDR3 runs 14 residues. The CDR3 nucleotides are TGTGCCAGCAGCTTATTAGAGGGCACCGGGGAGCTGTTTTTT. Translating it yields CASSLLEGTGELFF.

The chain has TRBV6-2 or TRBV6-3 and TRBJ2-7; 7 nucleotides line up with TRBD2. In germline, CDR1 is MNHEY, CDR2 SVGEGT. J was trimmed by 2 bases and V by 0 bases; bases with no gene match: 7. The CDR3 is made up of 16 amino acids. The CDR3 loop is CASSYSDRGGAYEQYF. The CDR3 DNA reads as TGTGCCAGCAGTTACTCTGATCGTGGGGGGGCCTACGAGCAGTACTTC.

The chain combines TRBV27 with TRBJ2-4; D perhaps matches TRBD2 (7 bases). The V gene lost 8 bases and the J gene lost 1 base, with 24 bases spanning the gap. Germline loops: CDR1 MNHEY, CDR2 SMNVEV (reference sequence). The length of the CDR3 is 18 residues. The CDR3 DNA sequence: TGTGCCAGCCAGCCCCCCTCGGGGGGCTTTTGGGCCAAAAACATTCAGTACTTC. Translated: CASQPPSGGFWAKNIQYF.

The rearrangement uses TRBV7-9 and TRBJ2-3; TRBD2 matches at 9 bases. The CDR3 covers 16 residues. Germline V gene lookup returns CDR1 SEHNR and CDR2 FQNEAQ (reference sequence). J was trimmed by 1 base and V by 1 base; bases with no gene match: 3. In DNA form, the CDR3 reads TGTGCCAGCAGCTTAGAGCGGGGGGCGGGCACAGATACGCAGTATTTT. Protein sequence: CASSLERGAGTDTQYF.

The J gene is TRBJ2-3, the V gene TRBV6-5, with D perhaps TRBD1 (6 bases). Between the trimmed V and J ends, which lost 6 bases and 5 bases, there was a span of 12 bases. The CDR3 runs to 13 residues. The V gene's germline CDR1 is MNHEY and CDR2 SVGAGI. CDR3: CASRAGVGDTQYF. For the CDR3, the DNA is TGTGCCAGCAGGGCAGGGGTGGGAGATACGCAGTATTTT.